This T cell receptor (beta chain) comes out of a study of identical twins. Unique molecular identifiers were in the cDNA, with template-switch universal primer binding. TCRdb used MiXCR to reprocess the 5' RACE reads, holding one entry per CDR3 protein. The data hold 450,000 to 650,000 distinct CDR3 sequences, with about 16% observed a single time. Study-wide results and limits: When twins shared out-of-frame alpha sequences, those sequences had excess low generation probability.

About this clonotype itself: Its antigen remains unknown.

This CDR3 comprises 16 residues. J lost 5 bases, V lost 3 bases, and 9 bases had no gene match. In germline, CDR1 is SQVTM, CDR2 ANQGSEA. The same data also contributed to another study, on yellow fever vaccine responses in identical twins.

The sequenced sample consisted of CD4+ T cells sorted from blood. The sequence was collected from a woman aged 18-29 years in good health. The chain combines TRBV29-1 with TRBJ2-3; 12 positions match TRBD2. CDR3 in amino acids: CSVDRLAGERVDTQYF. The CDR3 coding sequence is TGCAGCGTTGACAGACTAGCGGGAGAGAGGGTAGATACGCAGTATTTT.